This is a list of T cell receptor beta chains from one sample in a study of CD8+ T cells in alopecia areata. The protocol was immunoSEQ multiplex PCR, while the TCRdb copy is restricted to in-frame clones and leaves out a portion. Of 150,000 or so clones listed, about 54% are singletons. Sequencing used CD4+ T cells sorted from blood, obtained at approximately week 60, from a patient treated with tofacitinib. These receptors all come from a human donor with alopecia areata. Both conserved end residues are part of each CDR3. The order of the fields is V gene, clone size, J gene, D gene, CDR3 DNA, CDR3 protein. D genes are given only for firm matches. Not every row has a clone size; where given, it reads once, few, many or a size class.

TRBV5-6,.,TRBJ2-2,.,TGTGCCAGCAGCTTTACCGGGGAGCTGTTTTTT,CASSFTGELFF
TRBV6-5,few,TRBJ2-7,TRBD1,TGTGCCAGCAGTCAAACCGGGACAGGGACCTACGAGCAGTACTTC,CASSQTGTGTYEQYF
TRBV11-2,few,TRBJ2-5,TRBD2,TGTGCCAGCAGCTTACTCCTAGCGGGAAAGACCCAGTACTTC,CASSLLLAGKTQYF
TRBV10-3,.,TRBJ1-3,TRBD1,TGTGCCATCAGTGACACAGGGGTCTCTGGAAACACCATATATTTT,CAISDTGVSGNTIYF
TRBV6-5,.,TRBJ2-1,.,TGTGCCAGCAGAACCGGCGGGACAGTTTACAATGAGCAGTTCTTC,CASRTGGTVYNEQFF
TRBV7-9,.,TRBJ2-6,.,TGTGCCAGCAGGCAAGCAGGGGTCTCTGGGGCCAACGTCCTGACTTTC,CASRQAGVSGANVLTF
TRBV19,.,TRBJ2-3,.,TGTGCCAGTAAAGGGGGGACAGATACGCAGTATTTT,CASKGGTDTQYF
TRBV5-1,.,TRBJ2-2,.,TGCGCCAGCACCCCGGGAAAGAACACCGGGGAGCTGTTTTTT,CASTPGKNTGELFF
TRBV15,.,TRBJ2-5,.,TGTGCCACCAGCAGGCCGGGACGAAGAAGGGCCCAAGAGACCCAGTACTTC,CATSRPGRRRAQETQYF
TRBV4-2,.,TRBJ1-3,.,TGTGCCAGCAGCCAAGCGGGGCTCCGAAACACCATATATTTT,CASSQAGLRNTIYF
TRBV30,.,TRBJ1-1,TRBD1,TGTGCGACAGGGCTGGGCACTGAAGCTTTCTTT,CATGLGTEAFF
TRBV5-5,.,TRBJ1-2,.,TGTGCCAGCAGCTTGGGCCCGATGGAAGTGAAACCAGGCTACACCTTC,CASSLGPMEVKPGYTF
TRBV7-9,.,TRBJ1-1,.,TGTGCCAGCAGCTTGACCTGGGGGGCGAACACTGAAGCTTTCTTT,CASSLTWGANTEAFF
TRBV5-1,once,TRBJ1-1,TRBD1,TGCGCCAGCAGACAGGGGGTCATGAACACTGAAGCTTTCTTT,CASRQGVMNTEAFF
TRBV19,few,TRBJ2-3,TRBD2,TGTGCCAGTAGCCTTAGGACTAGCGGAAGCACAGATACGCAGTATTTT,CASSLRTSGSTDTQYF
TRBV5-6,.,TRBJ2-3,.,TGTGCCAGCAGCAACCAAGGGGGGCAAAATACGCAGTATTTT,CASSNQGGQNTQYF
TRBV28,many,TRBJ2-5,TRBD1,TGTGCCAGCAGTAAAAGCGACAGGGATCTCCAGTACTTC,CASSKSDRDLQYF
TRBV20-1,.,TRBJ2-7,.,TGCAGTGCTGGGCGGTCTTACGAGCAGTACTTC,CSAGRSYEQYF
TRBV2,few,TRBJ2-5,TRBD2,TGTGCCAGCAGTGCGGAGCGGGGGGGCGGAGAGACCCAGTACTTC,CASSAERGGGETQYF
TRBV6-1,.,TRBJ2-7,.,TGTGCCAGCAGTGACCCTAACTCCTACGAGCAGTACTTC,CASSDPNSYEQYF
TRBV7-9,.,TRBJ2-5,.,TGTGCCAGTCAGGGTATGGTCGAGACCCAGTACTTC,CASQGMVETQYF
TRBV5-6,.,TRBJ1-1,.,TGTGCCAGCAGCACCCCAGCCGATATGAACACTGAAGCTTTCTTT,CASSTPADMNTEAFF
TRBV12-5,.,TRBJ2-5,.,TGTGCTAGTGGGCCGCTAGACAGGAGCCAAGAGACCCAGTACTTC,CASGPLDRSQETQYF
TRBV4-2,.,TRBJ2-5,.,TGTGCCAGCAGCCAAGATGACCGTCCCGGGCGGTTGGAGACCCAGTACTTC,CASSQDDRPGRLETQYF
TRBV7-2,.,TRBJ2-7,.,TGTGCCAGCAGCTTAGGTCGGGGGTACGAGCAGTACTTC,CASSLGRGYEQYF
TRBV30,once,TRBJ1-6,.,TGTGCGTGGGCGACCCCAAATTCACCCCTCCACTTT,CAWATPNSPLHF
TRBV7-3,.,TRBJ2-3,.,TGTGCCAGCAGCTTGGGGAGCAGCACAGATACGCAGTATTTT,CASSLGSSTDTQYF
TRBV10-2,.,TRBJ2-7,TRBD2,TGCGCCAGCAGTGAGTCCCTGGGACTAGCGCCCTACGAGCAGTACTTC,CASSESLGLAPYEQYF
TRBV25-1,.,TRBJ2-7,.,TGTGCCAGCAGTGAGATCGGACAGACTTCCTACGAGCAGTACTTC,CASSEIGQTSYEQYF
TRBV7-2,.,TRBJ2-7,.,TGTGCCAGCAGCTCTGAACGCGAGCAGTACTTC,CASSSEREQYF
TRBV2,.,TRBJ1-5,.,TGTGCCAGCGTTCAGGGGCCCGATCAGCCCCAGCATTTT,CASVQGPDQPQHF
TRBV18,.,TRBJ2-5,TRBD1,TGTGCCAGCTCACCACGCCCAGGGGGTAATCAAGAGACCCAGTACTTC,CASSPRPGGNQETQYF
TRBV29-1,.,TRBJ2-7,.,TGCAGCGTTGAAGATGGCGCCTACGAGCAGTACTTC,CSVEDGAYEQYF
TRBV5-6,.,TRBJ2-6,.,TGTGCCAGCAGCTTGGCCGGACTGGCCTTGGGTGGGGCCAACGTCCTGACTTTC,CASSLAGLALGGANVLTF
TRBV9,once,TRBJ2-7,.,TGTGCCAGCAGCGTAGCGTGGGACGGAGGCTACGAGCAGTACTTC,CASSVAWDGGYEQYF
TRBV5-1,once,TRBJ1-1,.,TGCGCCAGCAACCAGGGTGACACTGAAGCTTTCTTT,CASNQGDTEAFF
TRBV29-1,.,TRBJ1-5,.,TGCAGCGTCGGACAGAATAGCAATCAGCCCCAGCATTTT,CSVGQNSNQPQHF
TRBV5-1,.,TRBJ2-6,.,TGCGCCAGCAGCTTGGATGGGGCAGGGGCTGGGGCCAACGTCCTGACTTTC,CASSLDGAGAGANVLTF
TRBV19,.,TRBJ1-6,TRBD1,TGTGCCAGTAGCCCGACAGGGGCCTATTCACCCCTCCACTTT,CASSPTGAYSPLHF